This entry lists 14 T cell receptor beta chains sequenced from one sample in a study of blood T cell repertoires in COVID-19. Method: immunoSEQ multiplex PCR; TCRdb's copy keeps in-frame clones and lacks some. The sample carries nearly 60,000 clones, about 90% recorded once. Sequencing was performed on peripheral blood. The receptors derive from a man in his sixties with active COVID-19.

This rearrangement joins TRBV30 to TRBJ1-1; D is possibly TRBD1 (5 bases). Germline CDR1 reads GTSNPN; CDR2 reads SVGIG (reference sequence). V was pared by 4 bases and J by 4 bases, with 13 bases between. This CDR3 has 13 amino acids. The CDR3 loop is CAWTFWGGTEAFF. The CDR3 DNA is TGTGCCTGGACCTTTTGGGGGGGCACTGAAGCTTTCTTT.

The CDR3 nucleotides are TGTGCCAGCAGCCAGGGGGCGAGAGAGACCCAGTACTTC. This codes for CASSQGARETQYF. The chain uses TRBV7-3 and TRBJ2-5, with 8 bases that match TRBD1. The CDR3 contains 13 residues. V was pared by 5 bases and J by 4 bases, with 3 bases of the junction left unmatched. Germline CDR1 SGHTA, CDR2 FQGTGA.

This clone was seen more than once but under ten times. V usage is TRBV6-2 or TRBV6-3 and J usage is TRBJ2-5; 9 nucleotides match TRBD2. The CDR3 runs to 17 residues. After removal of 2 bases from V and 1 base from J, the junction contained 8 bases not matched to a gene. The germline V gene encodes CDR1 MNHEY and CDR2 SVGEGT. The CDR3 region is CASSYLAGKGFQETQYF. In DNA form, the CDR3 reads TGTGCCAGCAGTTACCTAGCGGGAAAGGGGTTCCAAGAGACCCAGTACTTC.

The V call is TRBV27, the J call TRBJ2-3, with 8 bases aligning to TRBD1. Trimming removed 6 bases from V and 2 bases from J; junction bases left unmatched: 10. This CDR3 has 16 amino acids. Germline loops: CDR1 MNHEY, CDR2 SMNVEV (reference sequence). The CDR3 DNA reads as TGTGCCAGCAGAAGGACAGGGATGGGGCTCACAGATACGCAGTATTTT. It codes for CASRRTGMGLTDTQYF.

The chain combines TRBV7-9 with TRBJ2-6; tentative D call: TRBD2 (6 bases). V lost 4 bases and J 0 bases, leaving 19 bases between the germline ends. The germline gives CDR1 SEHNR, CDR2 FQNEAQ (reference sequence). This CDR3 is 19 amino acids long. The CDR3 DNA follows: TGTGCCAGCAGCTACCCCCGGGGCGGGGACTCCTCTGGGGCCAACGTCCTGACTTTC. Protein product: CASSYPRGGDSSGANVLTF. The variable domain in full, completed from reference TRBV7-9 and TRBJ2-6, reads DTGVSQNPRHKITKRGQNVTFRCDPISEHNRLYWYRQTLGQGPEFLTYFQNEAQLEKSRLLSDRFSAERPKGSFSTLEIQRTEQGDSAMYLCASSYPRGGDSSGANVLTFGAGSRLTVL.

The CDR3 spells CASSQDATADTEKLFF. CDR3 nucleotides: TGTGCCAGCAGCCAAGATGCTACAGCAGATACAGAAAAACTGTTTTTT. The chain links TRBV3-1 (or the pseudogene TRBV3-2) to TRBJ1-4; D remains unclear. Germline assignment: CDR1 LGHDT and CDR2 YNNKEL (reference sequence). Trimming pared 0 bases from V and 8 bases from J, leaving 16 bases between. CDR3 length equals 16 residues.

The gene calls are TRBV7-9 and TRBJ2-2, with a tentative D call TRBD2 (5 bases). This CDR3 contains 14 residues. Germline CDR1 SEHNR, CDR2 FQNEAQ (reference sequence). Trimming removed 11 bases at V and 6 bases at J, with 19 bases between. DNA of the CDR3: TGTGCCCACGTAGGACTTATAGCCCCCGGGGAGCTGTTTTTT. This encodes CAHVGLIAPGELFF.

J is TRBJ1-1 and V is TRBV3-1 (or the pseudogene TRBV3-2); unclear D gene. CDR3 size: 15 residues. V was shortened by 7 bases and J by 2 bases, with 17 bases between the two germline ends. Per the germline V gene, CDR1 is LGHDT and CDR2 is YNNKEL (reference sequence). The CDR3 bases are TGTGCCAGCACTGCCGAGGGCAGAGTTAACACTGAAGCTTTCTTT. It specifies CASTAEGRVNTEAFF.

The chain recombines TRBV28 with TRBJ2-2; D perhaps matches TRBD2 (5 bases). With 10 bases removed from V and 3 bases from J, the gap between germline ends came to 12 bases. CDR3 length equals 13 residues. Germline CDR1 and CDR2: MDHEN and SYDVKM. The CDR3, as DNA: TGTGCCACCACCAGAGCGGACACCGGGGAGCTGTTTTTT. Encoded protein: CATTRADTGELFF.

The chain recombines TRBV29-1 with TRBJ2-5; 8 nucleotides match TRBD1. In germline, CDR1 is SQVTM, CDR2 ANQGSEA. This CDR3 has 15 amino acids. The junction had 17 bases not matched to a gene; V was cut back by 7 bases and J by 7 bases. DNA of the CDR3: TGCAGCGCCGCTCTCGCGGCAGGGGGCGCCGGGACCCAGTACTTC. This codes for CSAALAAGGAGTQYF.

The chain recombines TRBV5-6 with TRBJ1-6, with a possible D match to TRBD1 (5 bases). The CDR3 is made up of 19 amino acids. The germline CDR1 and CDR2 sequences are SGHDT and YYEEEE. V was shortened by 4 bases and J by 0 bases, with 20 bases between the two germline ends. CDR3 nucleotide sequence: TGTGCCAGCAGCCTACCCTTGGAGGGGAAGAGCTCCTATAATTCACCCCTCCACTTT. It translates to CASSLPLEGKSSYNSPLHF.

The rearrangement links TRBV3-1 (or the pseudogene TRBV3-2) to TRBJ2-7, with D maybe TRBD1 (5 bases). This CDR3 has 15 amino acids. The V and J ends lost 1 base and 3 bases respectively, with 13 bases between them. Germline CDR1 and CDR2: LGHDT and YNNKEL (reference sequence). In DNA, the CDR3 is TGTGCCAGCAGCCAAGTAGCAGGGCTATTCTACGAGCAGTACTTC. This gives the protein CASSQVAGLFYEQYF.

This clone was seen only a few times. This chain uses TRBV7-8 with TRBJ2-2; D not resolved. Trimming took 3 bases from V and 3 from J, leaving 8 bases between them. The length of the CDR3 is 14 residues. The germline CDR1 and CDR2 sequences are SGHVS and FQNEAQ. The CDR3 sequence is CASSLRLDTGELFF. CDR3 sequence (DNA): TGTGCCAGCAGCTTGCGCTTGGACACCGGGGAGCTGTTTTTT.

The chain is built from TRBV27 and TRBJ2-7; D ambiguous. In germline, CDR1 is MNHEY, CDR2 SMNVEV (reference sequence). The CDR3 is 13 residues long. V lost 5 bases to trimming and J lost 3 bases, with 11 bases between them. The CDR3 loop is CASSPPPYYEQYF. CDR3 sequence (DNA): TGTGCCAGCAGTCCCCCCCCCTACTACGAGCAGTACTTC.